These 2 T cell receptor beta chains originate from one sample sequenced in a study of blood T cell repertoires in COVID-19. Measured with immunoSEQ multiplex PCR; TCRdb has only the in-frame clones, and not every one. The sample includes hundreds of thousands of clones, about 89% of them seen just once. The sequenced sample consisted of peripheral blood. The receptor source for this set is a man aged 40-49 years with acute or convalescent COVID-19.

This sequence joins TRBV30 and TRBJ2-7; 7 bases agree with TRBD2. With V trimmed by 5 bases and J by 3 bases, 1 base remained unmatched. Looked up from germline, CDR1 is GTSNPN and CDR2 is SVGIG (reference sequence). This CDR3 contains 11 residues. The CDR3 nucleotides are TGTGCCTGGGCGGGAGTCTACGAGCAGTACTTC. Translation: CAWAGVYEQYF. Together with reference TRBV30 and TRBJ2-7, the CDR3 gives the full variable domain: SQTIHQWPATLVQPVGSPLSLECTVEGTSNPNLYWYRQAAGRGLQLLFYSVGIGQISSEVPQNLSASRPQDRQFILSSKKLLLSDSGFYLCAWAGVYEQYFGPGTRLTVT.

The chain recombines TRBV7-2 with TRBJ2-3; 7 bases match TRBD2. Germline trimming cut 5 bases from V and 3 bases from J; bases unmatched to any gene: 5. The V gene's germline CDR1 is SGHTA and CDR2 FQGNSA. The CDR3 has 14 amino acids. Here the CDR3 reads CASSQTGGTDTQYF. The CDR3, as DNA: TGTGCCAGCAGCCAAACCGGGGGGACAGATACGCAGTATTTT. The full variable domain, with the rest looked up from reference TRBV7-2 and TRBJ2-3, is GAGVSQSPSNKVTEKGKDVELRCDPISGHTALYWYRQSLGQGLEFLIYFQGNSAPDKSGLPSDRFSAERTGGSVSTLTIQRTQQEDSAVYLCASSQTGGTDTQYFGPGTRLTVL.